This T cell receptor beta chain was identified during a study of blood T cell repertoires in COVID-19. For the study at large: Material from acute and convalescent COVID-19 was sourced from the United States, Italy and Spain. The analysed material was cDNA or gDNA that came from T cells, B-cell-depleted T cells, or PBMCs.

This clone showed up just once. The CDR3 spans 19 residues. The germline gives CDR1 MDHEN, CDR2 SYDVKM. As originally analysed: Amplified reference gene primers provided the basis for estimating nucleated cell counts. The assay was immunoSEQ multiplex PCR, and TCRdb's table has in-frame clones only and misses some. Clone size and V and J calls were adopted from that table, with D and trimming inferred from the DNA. The sample gives about 250,000 clones, approximately 90% of which show up once; around 0.88% is in the top ten. The clonotype was recovered from a man younger than 45 with acute or convalescent COVID-19. This chain links TRBV28 with TRBJ1-6, with D maybe TRBD1 (6 bases). Sequenced sample: peripheral blood. CDR3 DNA sequence: TGTGTCGGGCTTAGGGGGAATTTAGGGATTGAGTTTAATAATTCACCCCTCCACTTT. It specifies CVGLRGNLGIEFNNSPLHF.